This TCR beta chain was retrieved from a study of T-cell memory formation after mild COVID-19. Study-wide background: TCR clusters showed largely donor specificity.

CDR3 length: 20 residues. In TCRdb, the 5' RACE reads were re-called with MiXCR into one record per CDR3 protein. The data show over 400,000 distinct CDR3 sequences, 20% to 30% seen once. This clonotype came up a few times. The clonotype originates from an adult woman who had mild COVID-19 (a few samples of this study predate the infection). Cell type and time point are not known. The sample comprised PBMCs or a T cell subset sorted from them (not recorded which). The chain links TRBV21-1 to TRBJ2-5; TRBD1, the D gene given by the table, was not confirmed from the DNA. TRBV21-1 is reported as a pseudogene. CDR3 bases: TGTGCCAGCAGCCCCCGAGCCGGGGTCCCCAGAAAGGATCCTCAGGAGACCCAGTACTTC. Protein product: CASSPRAGVPRKDPQETQYF.